This T cell receptor beta chain was retrieved from a study of response to subunit inactivated influenza vaccine. The V and J ends lost 4 bases and 5 bases, in that order; junction bases with no gene match: 7. Germline-derived CDR1 and CDR2 are SGHRS and YFSETQ. The CDR3 spans 14 residues. MiXCR, applied by TCRdb to the RT-PCR reads, yields one record per CDR3 protein. Among about 780,000 distinct CDR3 sequences listed, around 20% were seen once. Source: PBMCs from blood, taken 5 to 6 days after vaccination. The sequence was obtained from a man aged 50 to 60 who received an inactivated influenza vaccine. The chain has TRBV5-1 and TRBJ2-5, with 8 bases lining up with TRBD1. The DNA of the CDR3 is TGCGCCAGCAGCACAGGGACAGGTCGTGAGACCCAGTACTTC. Its translation: CASSTGTGRETQYF.